The 12 T cell receptor beta chains below come from one sample, sequenced in a study of blood T cell repertoires in COVID-19. TCRdb's copy holds only in-frame clones and misses some; the assay was immunoSEQ multiplex PCR. This sample has just under 150,000 clones, with around 87% found just once. Source material: peripheral blood. These receptors originate from a man aged 45-65 years who had recovered from COVID-19.

The genes are TRBV29-1 and TRBJ1-6; D is unresolved. Germline CDR1 and CDR2: SQVTM and ANQGSEA. The germline V and J ends were trimmed by 6 bases and 9 bases, with 15 bases remaining between them. The CDR3 is 13 amino acids. The DNA of the CDR3 is TGCAGCGTCTTTACAGATTTCGGTTCACCCCTCCACTTT. As protein: CSVFTDFGSPLHF.

This clone has a single count. The chain uses TRBV7-2 and TRBJ2-3; 8 nucleotides agree with TRBD2. Trimming at V came to 2 bases and at J to 3 bases, leaving 4 bases not matched to a gene. Germline CDR1 is SGHTA and CDR2 is FQGNSA. The CDR3 sequence is 15 residues long. The DNA for the CDR3 is TGTGCCAGCAGCTTATATCGACTAGCGACAGATACGCAGTATTTT. This encodes CASSLYRLATDTQYF. Using reference TRBV7-2 and TRBJ2-3 for the parts outside the CDR3, the full variable domain is GAGVSQSPSNKVTEKGKDVELRCDPISGHTALYWYRQSLGQGLEFLIYFQGNSAPDKSGLPSDRFSAERTGGSVSTLTIQRTQQEDSAVYLCASSLYRLATDTQYFGPGTRLTVL.

This sequence joins TRBV5-4 and TRBJ1-3, with D perhaps TRBD1 (6 bases). Trimming removed 4 bases from V and 2 bases from J, with 13 bases in between. The CDR3 extends over 15 amino acids. Germline assignment: CDR1 SGHNT and CDR2 YYREEE (reference sequence). CDR3 nucleotide sequence: TGTGCCAGCAGCCCAGACACAGGGACTGGAAACACCATATATTTT. Translation gives CASSPDTGTGNTIYF.

The chain is built from TRBV7-9 and TRBJ1-2; no clear D. The V end was cut by 5 bases, the J end by 4 bases, with 14 bases between. This CDR3 spans 14 amino acids. From germline, CDR1 is SEHNR and CDR2 FQNEAQ (reference sequence). The CDR3 nucleotides read TGTGCCAGCAGCCAAGGACCCGGGATCTATGGCTACACCTTC. Translated, it gives CASSQGPGIYGYTF.

The chain has TRBV5-5 and TRBJ2-5, with 7 bases aligning to TRBD1. Germline-derived CDR1 and CDR2 are SGHKS and YYEKEE (reference sequence). The CDR3 runs to 14 residues. V gave up 3 bases and J gave up 5 bases; unmatched junction bases: 7. The CDR3 protein is CASSYRDSWETQYF. The CDR3 nucleotides are TGTGCCAGCAGCTACCGGGACAGTTGGGAGACCCAGTACTTC.

This clone was counted between two and nine times. The CDR3: CASSEVSGGLETQYF. CDR3 in DNA: TGTGCCAGCAGTGAAGTTTCGGGGGGGCTTGAGACCCAGTACTTC. This chain joins TRBV6-1 and TRBJ2-5, with TRBD2 matching 8 bases. This CDR3 spans 15 amino acids. Germline trimming cut 1 base from V and 5 bases from J; bases unmatched to any gene: 6. CDR1 is MNHNS and CDR2 is SASEGT in the germline V gene.

This sequence joins TRBV29-1 and TRBJ1-2; D unclear. Germline V gene data show CDR1 as SQVTM and CDR2 as ANQGSEA. The V end lost 5 bases, the J end lost 2 bases, and 12 bases lay between the germline ends. There are 13 residues in the CDR3. CDR3 DNA sequence: TGCAGCGTTTGGGCGCCGCCGAACTATGGCTACACCTTC. Translation gives CSVWAPPNYGYTF.

V usage is TRBV19 and J usage is TRBJ2-3; unclear D gene. The V end lost 5 bases, the J end lost 4 bases, and 10 bases lay between the germline ends. The CDR3 is 13 residues long. Germline-derived CDR1 and CDR2 are LNHDA and SQIVND (reference sequence). The CDR3 here is CASSLPSSDTQYF. CDR3 DNA sequence: TGTGCCAGTAGTCTCCCTTCTTCAGATACGCAGTATTTT.

The rearrangement uses TRBV6-5 and TRBJ2-3; the match to TRBD1 covers 7 bases. V trimming: 6 bases; J trimming: 4 bases; junction bases outside the gene matches: 7. The CDR3 loop spans 14 amino acids. Germline V lookup: CDR1 MNHEY, CDR2 SVGAGI. The CDR3: CASSSTGNADTQYF. Here the CDR3 DNA reads TGTGCCAGCAGCTCGACAGGGAACGCAGATACGCAGTATTTT.

The chain links TRBV20-1 to TRBJ2-7; possible D gene TRBD1, 5 bases. In germline, CDR1 is DFQATT, CDR2 SNEGSKA (reference sequence). Deletions cut 3 bases from V and 3 bases from J, with 12 bases between. The CDR3 runs 13 residues. CDR3: CSASSGRVYEQYF. CDR3 DNA sequence: TGCAGTGCTAGTTCCGGCAGGGTCTACGAGCAGTACTTC.

This sequence joins TRBV6-5 and TRBJ2-7; a weak D match, TRBD2 (6 bases). This CDR3 contains 13 residues. Germline V gene lookup returns CDR1 MNHEY and CDR2 SVGAGI. V dropped 2 bases and J dropped 1 base, with 6 bases sitting between them. As DNA, the CDR3 is TGTGCCAGCAGTTACGCGGGGTCCTACGAGCAGTACTTC. This translates into CASSYAGSYEQYF.

As for this clone: The junction departs from germline at one end; a sequencing error may be responsible. This sequence joins TRBV29-1 and TRBJ1-2; possible D gene TRBD1, 5 bases. This CDR3 spans 12 amino acids. Germline V CDR1 and CDR2: SQVTM, ANQGSEA. The chain's CDR3 is CSLDGGNYGYTF. In DNA, the CDR3 is TGCAGCCTTGACGGGGGGAACTATGGCTACACCTTC.